These 7 T cell receptor beta chains share one sample of origin, sequenced in a study of shared clonotypes between healthy human individuals (dated by TCRdb to 2019 to 2021). For the CD8 naive samples, CD45RO-negative cells were positively selected for CCR7, yielding a CD45RA+CCR7+ population from which TemRA cells were excluded. The library was made by the immunoSEQ multiplex PCR assay. TCRdb carries this immuneACCESS record with in-frame sequences only. Its versions omit some clonotypes, under half of them owing to an unresolved V gene in the studies checked, with the rest unexplained. In all, the sample holds around 1.9 million clones, and around 93% of those were seen once. Approximately 1.7% of the sample is held by the ten biggest clonotypes. Specimen: naive CD8+ T cells from PBMCs. Explained via the paper, the cell subset or site label denotes: CD45RA+CCR7+. Receptors originate from a man between 18 and 35 years old in good health. Some clones in this sample may be carry-over from other donors' samples.

As for this clone: Within the sample, other DNA sequences also encode this same CDR3. This rearrangement joins TRBV7-9 to TRBJ2-2, with D possibly being TRBD1 (5 bases). The germline CDR1 and CDR2 sequences are SEHNR and FQNEAQ (reference sequence). The CDR3 has 16 amino acids. The V end lost 0 bases, the J end lost 1 base, and 9 bases lay between the germline ends. The CDR3 bases are TGTGCCAGCAGCTTAGCGAGCCAGGGGAACACCGGGGAGCTGTTTTTT. Amino acid sequence: CASSLASQGNTGELFF.

This clone appeared a few times. This chain links TRBV27 with TRBJ1-1; D uncertain. V was clipped by 7 bases and J by 4 bases, with 13 bases between them. This CDR3 comprises 13 residues. CDR1 MNHEY and CDR2 SMNVEV come from the germline V gene (reference sequence). CDR3 bases: TGTGCCAGCAACCTAGACGGTGGCACTGAAGCTTTCTTT. Amino acids: CASNLDGGTEAFF.

The J gene is TRBJ2-2, the V gene TRBV7-9, with D uncertain. Trimming took 5 bases from V and 4 from J, leaving 11 bases between them. The CDR3 extends over 14 amino acids. The germline V gene encodes CDR1 SEHNR and CDR2 FQNEAQ (reference sequence). CDR3 DNA sequence: TGTGCCAGCAGCACTTCACCCCTCACCGGGGAGCTGTTTTTT. Its translation is CASSTSPLTGELFF. Drawing the rest from reference TRBV7-9 and TRBJ2-2, the complete variable domain is DTGVSQNPRHKITKRGQNVTFRCDPISEHNRLYWYRQTLGQGPEFLTYFQNEAQLEKSRLLSDRFSAERPKGSFSTLEIQRTEQGDSAMYLCASSTSPLTGELFFGEGSRLTVL.

The gene calls are TRBV7-9 and TRBJ2-5, with D perhaps given as TRBD1 or TRBD2 (5 bases each). The V end was cut by 4 bases, the J end by 4 bases, with 10 bases between. The CDR3 totals 13 residues. Looked up from germline, CDR1 is SEHNR and CDR2 is FQNEAQ (reference sequence). CDR3: CASSSSRGETQYF. CDR3 in DNA: TGTGCCAGCAGCTCGTCGAGGGGAGAGACCCAGTACTTC. Drawing the rest from reference TRBV7-9 and TRBJ2-5, the complete variable domain is DTGVSQNPRHKITKRGQNVTFRCDPISEHNRLYWYRQTLGQGPEFLTYFQNEAQLEKSRLLSDRFSAERPKGSFSTLEIQRTEQGDSAMYLCASSSSRGETQYFGPGTRLLVL.

For this clone: Other DNA sequences within the sample encode an identical CDR3. The chain combines TRBV5-4 with TRBJ2-7; D remains ambiguous. This CDR3 region has 12 residues. With 2 bases removed from V and 4 bases from J, the gap between germline ends came to 7 bases. Germline V lookup: CDR1 SGHNT, CDR2 YYREEE (reference sequence). The CDR3 bases are TGTGCCAGCAGCTTCGGTCTATACGAGCAGTACTTC. This encodes CASSFGLYEQYF.

The gene calls are TRBV13 and TRBJ2-2; the D gene is possibly TRBD2 (6 bases). This CDR3 has 13 amino acids. From germline, CDR1 is PRHDT and CDR2 FYEKMQ (reference sequence). V lost 9 bases to trimming and J lost 5 bases, with 13 bases between them. The CDR3 DNA reads as TGTGCCAGTAGGACTACAGAGACCGGGGAGCTGTTTTTT. Translation: CASRTTETGELFF.

V usage is TRBV5-6 and J usage is TRBJ2-3; D is possibly TRBD2 (5 bases). In germline, CDR1 is SGHDT, CDR2 YYEEEE. The CDR3 has 15 amino acids. Trimming took off 2 bases at V and 2 bases at J, with 12 bases between the two ends. The CDR3: CASSFVGLATDTQYF. The CDR3 DNA is TGTGCCAGCAGCTTCGTAGGGCTAGCCACAGATACGCAGTATTTT.